The clone carrying this T cell receptor (beta chain) was counted a few times. This specimen comes from a study of blood T cells in healthy people across ages. Primers used in a second PCR of about 7 to 12 cycles were a sample-barcoded 5' primer and a J-beta primer mix. TCRdb recomputed calls from the 5' RACE reads with MiXCR, one row per CDR3 protein. The sample records 850,000 to 1,000,000 distinct CDR3 sequences, around 48% being singletons. Trimming stripped 4 bases from V and 14 bases from J, with 19 bases between. The CDR3 has 13 residues. CDR1 is SGHTA and CDR2 is FQGNSA in the germline V gene. The sequence was obtained from a man aged 25-45 years in good health. The chain has TRBV7-2 and TRBJ2-3; a possible D gene is TRBD2 (6 bases). The specimen was blood. The CDR3 loop reads CASSSTDSGLMYF. CDR3 DNA: TGTGCCAGCAGCTCCACAGATTCGGGACTGATGTATTTT.